This T cell receptor beta chain was profiled in a study of regulatory T cells in long-lasting Graves disease. Overall study findings and caveats: When disease was persistent, TRBV28, TRBJ1-2 and TRBJ2-5 were the favored segments. Public clonotype sharing was higher in persistent than newly diagnosed patients.

Germline V gene lookup returns CDR1 SGHTA and CDR2 FQGNSA. Trimming shortened V by 3 bases and J by 0 bases, and 9 bases separated the two germline ends. The CDR3 runs 14 residues. For TCR beta, libraries came from iRepertoire HTBI primers and Arm-PCR of CDR3 regions. TCRdb recomputed calls from the multiplex PCR reads with MiXCR, one row per CDR3 protein. In the table there are about 200,000 distinct CDR3 sequences, around 16% of which are singletons. Described time point: newly diagnosed GD, antithyroid drugs for less than 3 months. PBMC-extracted RNA yielded the TCR library. Diagnosis followed American Thyroid Association guidelines for Graves' disease. The patient group derived from an endocrinology department in Xi'an, China. Regarding this clonotype: The antigen is undetermined.

Sequences were derived from peripheral blood mononuclear cells (PBMCs), sampled at new diagnosis, from a patient treated with antithyroid drugs. The source of this sequence is a female donor with Graves disease. The rearrangement links TRBV7-2 to TRBJ2-7, with a possible D match to TRBD2 (5 bases). The CDR3 loop reads CASSFIGNSYEQYF. CDR3 in DNA: TGTGCCAGCAGCTTTATCGGGAACTCCTACGAGCAGTACTTC.